The 28 T cell receptor beta chains below were found in one sample sequenced in a study of CD8 T cells in ankylosing spondylitis. TCRdb itself ran the 5' RACE reads through MiXCR, one entry per CDR3 protein. The sample carries around 120,000 distinct CDR3 sequences, less than 25% recorded once. The sequenced sample consisted of synovial fluid, either unsorted or a sorted T cell fraction (not recorded which). These receptors originate from a male donor with ankylosing spondylitis.

In its sample, this clonotype was seen a few times. The chain has TRBV9 and TRBJ2-5; D is perhaps TRBD2 (9 bases). The germline gives CDR1 SGDLS, CDR2 YYNGEE. The CDR3 length is 16 residues. Trimming stripped 4 bases from V and 4 bases from J, with 20 bases between. This CDR3 is CASSPGGGRAGETQYF. The CDR3 DNA sequence: TGTGCCAGCAGCCCAGGGGGCGGGAGGGCCGGAGAGACCCAGTACTTC.

This clonotype was detected ten times or more. The rearrangement uses TRBV5-1 and TRBJ2-1; D could derive from TRBD1 or TRBD2 (8 bases each). CDR1 is SGHRS and CDR2 is YFSETQ in the germline V gene. This CDR3 is 18 amino acids long. The V end lost 6 bases, the J end lost 4 bases, and 26 bases lay between the germline ends. The CDR3 DNA sequence: TGCGCCAGCATGCAGGGGGCGGCTAGCGGGCTCCTTTACAATGAGCAGTTCTTC. This gives the protein CASMQGAASGLLYNEQFF.

The V call is TRBV6-5, the J call TRBJ1-1, with 7 bases identical to TRBD1. J gave up 5 bases and V 5 bases, and 8 bases lay outside the gene matches. Germline V lookup: CDR1 MNHEY, CDR2 SVGAGI. This CDR3 has 14 amino acids. As DNA, the CDR3 is TGTGCCAGCAGTATTCGACAGGGAGGTACTGAAGCTTTCTTT. It encodes CASSIRQGGTEAFF.

The sample holds many counts of this clonotype. This chain links TRBV6-1 with TRBJ2-5, with TRBD1 matching 11 bases. Germline V lookup: CDR1 MNHNS, CDR2 SASEGT. The J segment lost 5 bases and the V segment lost 4 bases, leaving 6 bases of the junction unmatched. The CDR3 sequence is 15 residues long. The CDR3 nucleotides are TGTGCCAGCAGTGTCGGACAGGGGGCTAAGGAGACCCAGTACTTC. Protein sequence: CASSVGQGAKETQYF.

This clonotype showed up just a few times. The chain has TRBV4-2 and TRBJ2-5; possible D gene TRBD2, 6 bases. Germline CDR1 LGHNA, CDR2 YNFKEQ. This CDR3 has 16 residues. V shed 3 bases and J shed 2 bases, with 16 bases lying between them. The CDR3 bases are TGTGCCAGCAGCCAGGCCCCGGGAGTGAGTCAAGAGACCCAGTACTTC. It codes for CASSQAPGVSQETQYF.

Here the CDR3 reads CAISWTGGNQYF. The DNA of the CDR3 is TGTGCCATCAGTTGGACAGGGGGAAACCAGTACTTC. The chain combines TRBV10-3 with TRBJ2-5, with TRBD1 identical over 10 bases. The V and J ends lost 5 bases and 10 bases, in that order; junction bases with no gene match: 4. Germline CDR1 and CDR2: ENHRY and SYGVKD. CDR3 size: 12 residues.

The chain carries TRBV19 and TRBJ2-7; 8 positions agree with TRBD2. The germline CDR1 and CDR2 sequences are LNHDA and SQIVND (reference sequence). CDR3 length: 14 residues. V shed 3 bases and J 4 bases; nucleotides not matched to a gene: 5. The CDR3 loop reads CASSIGSGTYEQYV. In nucleotides, the CDR3 is TGTGCCAGTAGTATTGGTAGCGGGACATACGAGCAGTACGTC.

This clonotype was observed a few times. Just one base apart from a much larger clone, this may be a read error. The chain is built from TRBV7-8 and TRBJ2-2; D gene unclear. The CDR3 totals 15 residues. Germline V lookup: CDR1 SGHVS, CDR2 FQNEAQ. Trimming removed 3 bases at V and 5 bases at J, with 13 bases between. CDR3 loop: CASSFSGVKTGELFF. In DNA form, the CDR3 reads TGTGCCAGCAGCTTCTCGGGCGTGAAGACCGGGGAGCTGTTTTTT.

This chain connects TRBV7-8 to TRBJ2-3; D unresolved. This CDR3 is built from 13 residues. Germline V CDR1 and CDR2: SGHVS, FQNEAQ. Trimming shortened V by 4 bases and J by 6 bases, and 11 bases separated the two germline ends. In DNA, the CDR3 is TGTGCCAGCAGCTCCCACTCCGTGGATACGCAGTATTTT. It translates to CASSSHSVDTQYF.

J is TRBJ2-3 and V is TRBV7-2; no clear D gene. The germline V and J ends were trimmed by 6 bases and 3 bases, with 19 bases remaining between them. The germline V gene has CDR1 SGHTA and CDR2 FQGNSA. The CDR3 length is 16 residues. The CDR3 DNA reads as TGTGCCAGCAGAGGCGGTAGCCTAGGCGTAACAGATACGCAGTATTTT. Protein sequence: CASRGGSLGVTDTQYF.

The chain has TRBV3-1 and TRBJ1-1; D ambiguous. V was trimmed by 5 bases and J by 0 bases, leaving 13 bases between them. This CDR3 is built from 15 residues. Germline V lookup: CDR1 LGHDT, CDR2 YNNKEL (reference sequence). In DNA, the CDR3 is TGTGCCAGCAGCGACTCCACTCGCATGAACACTGAAGCTTTCTTT. Protein: CASSDSTRMNTEAFF.

The table lists this clonotype with many counts. The chain combines TRBV20-1 with TRBJ2-3; D gene uncertain. The V end was cut by 5 bases, the J end by 3 bases, with 15 bases between. Germline-derived CDR1 and CDR2 are DFQATT and SNEGSKA (reference sequence). This CDR3 spans 14 amino acids. Here the CDR3 reads CSASERDLTDTQYF. The CDR3 DNA reads TGCAGTGCTTCCGAAAGGGATTTAACAGATACGCAGTATTTT.

V is TRBV5-1 and J is TRBJ2-3, with a possible D match to TRBD2 (5 bases). Trimming took 2 bases from V and 0 from J, leaving 10 bases between them. Germline V gives CDR1 SGHRS, CDR2 YFSETQ. The CDR3 loop spans 15 amino acids. In nucleotides, the CDR3 is TGCGCCAGCAGCTTTGAGGGAGTGAGCACAGATACGCAGTATTTT. It encodes CASSFEGVSTDTQYF.

The chain carries TRBV5-1 and TRBJ1-6; the D gene is possibly TRBD1 (6 bases). The germline V and J ends were trimmed by 4 bases and 9 bases, with 14 bases remaining between them. There are 14 residues in the CDR3. Germline CDR1 and CDR2: SGHRS and YFSETQ. The CDR3 bases are TGCGCCAGCAGCCCGGGAGCCAGGGGTTCACCCCTCCACTTT. Protein: CASSPGARGSPLHF.

This clonotype has ten or more counts. This sequence joins TRBV27 and TRBJ2-1, with 10 bases identical to TRBD2. CDR3 size: 14 residues. Germline V gene data show CDR1 as MNHEY and CDR2 as SMNVEV (reference sequence). With 7 bases clipped from V and 5 bases from J, the junction kept 5 bases outside the gene matches. The CDR3 coding sequence is TGTGCCAGCAAAGATAGCGGGAGGCACAATGAGCAGTTCTTC. Translation gives CASKDSGRHNEQFF.

The chain carries TRBV14 and TRBJ2-1; TRBD1 aligns across 8 bases. The germline V gene has CDR1 SGHDN and CDR2 FVKESK. V lost 3 bases, J lost 3 bases, and 1 base stayed unmatched. The CDR3 consists of 14 residues. CDR3 coding DNA: TGTGCCAGCAGCCATGGACAGGGCTACAATGAGCAGTTCTTC. This encodes CASSHGQGYNEQFF. The full variable domain, in which reference TRBV14 and TRBJ2-1 provide the parts outside the CDR3, is EAGVTQFPSHSVIEKGQTVTLRCDPISGHDNLYWYRRVMGKEIKFLLHFVKESKQDESGMPNNRFLAERTGGTYSTLKVQPAELEDSGVYFCASSHGQGYNEQFFGPGTRLTVL.

This clonotype showed up many times. The V gene is TRBV9, the J gene TRBJ2-3; 8 nucleotides agree with TRBD2. Germline V gene lookup returns CDR1 SGDLS and CDR2 YYNGEE. The length of the CDR3 is 14 residues. V gave up 0 bases and J gave up 6 bases; unmatched junction bases: 3. CDR3: CASSVVGTRDTQYF. The CDR3 nucleotides are TGTGCCAGCAGCGTAGTCGGGACTAGGGATACGCAGTATTTT.

The table lists this clonotype with a few counts. V usage is TRBV10-3 and J usage is TRBJ2-5, with D tentatively TRBD1 (5 bases). Germline V gene lookup returns CDR1 ENHRY and CDR2 SYGVKD. The V end lost 0 bases, the J end lost 2 bases, and 16 bases lay between the germline ends. The CDR3 sequence is 17 residues long. CDR3 region: CAISESTRQGPQETQYF. Here the CDR3 DNA reads TGTGCCATCAGTGAGTCGACTCGGCAGGGCCCTCAAGAGACCCAGTACTTC.

This clonotype was picked up a small number of times. The CDR3 coding sequence is TGTGCCAGCAGCCAAGAAACTCCCGGGACAGGCGCATCACTGATCTATGGCTACACCTTC. Protein sequence: CASSQETPGTGASLIYGYTF. The chain links TRBV3-1 to TRBJ1-2, with 8 bases fitting TRBD1. This CDR3 comprises 20 residues. Germline CDR1 LGHDT, CDR2 YNNKEL (reference sequence). V was clipped by 0 bases and J by 4 bases; unmatched bases: 19.

The genes are TRBV19 and TRBJ1-5, with a possible D match to TRBD1 (6 bases). CDR3 size: 16 residues. With 1 base removed from V and 3 bases from J, the gap between germline ends came to 13 bases. Germline V gene sequence: CDR1 LNHDA, CDR2 SQIVND (reference sequence). CDR3 nucleotides: TGTGCCAGTAGTATAGGACGAAGGACAGACAATCAGCCCCAGCATTTT. This translates into CASSIGRRTDNQPQHF.

This chain connects TRBV19 to TRBJ2-3; TRBD2 matches 8 bases. The trim removed 1 base at V and 4 bases at J, leaving 4 bases unmatched. The CDR3 loop spans 15 amino acids. Germline V lookup: CDR1 LNHDA, CDR2 SQIVND (reference sequence). CDR3 in amino acids: CASSIGAGVSDTQYF. Here the CDR3 DNA reads TGTGCCAGTAGTATAGGAGCGGGAGTATCAGATACGCAGTATTTT.

This clonotype came up a few times. The CDR3 is CASSLGLAGTLSYNEQFF. Written as DNA, the CDR3 is TGCGCCAGCAGCTTGGGACTAGCGGGAACCCTTTCCTACAATGAGCAGTTCTTC. J is TRBJ2-1 and V is TRBV5-1, with 11 bases that match TRBD2. The length of the CDR3 is 18 residues. Germline V gene lookup returns CDR1 SGHRS and CDR2 YFSETQ. The V and J ends lost 0 bases and 1 base, in that order; junction bases with no gene match: 6.

This clonotype was recorded many times. V usage is TRBV14 and J usage is TRBJ1-2, with unresolved D. The CDR3 spans 11 residues. The germline V and J ends were trimmed by 2 bases and 3 bases, with 1 base remaining between them. Germline lookup yields CDR1 SGHDN and CDR2 FVKESK. CDR3 DNA sequence: TGTGCCAGCAGCCAATACTATGGCTACACCTTC. Protein sequence: CASSQYYGYTF. Using reference TRBV14 and TRBJ1-2 for the parts outside the CDR3, the full variable domain is EAGVTQFPSHSVIEKGQTVTLRCDPISGHDNLYWYRRVMGKEIKFLLHFVKESKQDESGMPNNRFLAERTGGTYSTLKVQPAELEDSGVYFCASSQYYGYTFGSGTRLTVV.

The chain joins TRBV7-2 to TRBJ1-4; D is possibly TRBD1 (5 bases). The V end was cut by 1 base, the J end by 8 bases, with 5 bases between. The CDR3 has 12 residues. Germline V lookup: CDR1 SGHTA, CDR2 FQGNSA. In nucleotides, the CDR3 is TGTGCCAGCAGCTTAGGGGGCGAAAAACTGTTTTTT. Translating it yields CASSLGGEKLFF.

This clonotype was recorded at least ten times. The chain links TRBV30 to TRBJ2-7; D is possibly TRBD2 (6 bases). V was clipped by 4 bases and J by 1 base, with 14 bases between them. The CDR3 consists of 14 residues. CDR1 is GTSNPN, CDR2 SVGIG, per germline (reference sequence). The CDR3 spells CAWTLRGLSYEQYF. The CDR3 DNA follows: TGTGCCTGGACTCTAAGGGGACTTTCCTACGAGCAGTACTTC. Full variable domain (rest looked up from reference TRBV30 and TRBJ2-7): SQTIHQWPATLVQPVGSPLSLECTVEGTSNPNLYWYRQAAGRGLQLLFYSVGIGQISSEVPQNLSASRPQDRQFILSSKKLLLSDSGFYLCAWTLRGLSYEQYFGPGTRLTVT.

Ten or more counts support this clonotype. The chain uses TRBV7-8 and TRBJ1-6; D possibly corresponds to TRBD1 (6 bases). Trimming left V 1 base short and J 6 bases short, with 19 bases between. The CDR3 has 18 amino acids. From germline, CDR1 is SGHVS and CDR2 FQNEAQ. The CDR3 nucleotides read TGTGCCAGCAGCTTAGGGTTATCAGGGGCGCCTACTAATTCACCCCTCCACTTT. It encodes CASSLGLSGAPTNSPLHF.

This chain joins TRBV5-6 and TRBJ2-3; D gene ambiguous. With 1 base removed from V and 3 bases from J, the gap between germline ends came to 9 bases. CDR3 size: 14 residues. Germline CDR1 SGHDT, CDR2 YYEEEE. CDR3 sequence reads: CASSLPRRTDTQYF. DNA for the CDR3: TGTGCCAGCAGCTTGCCTCGGAGAACAGATACGCAGTATTTT.

This clonotype was counted a few times. The chain has TRBV5-6 and TRBJ2-7, with TRBD2 matching over 8 bases. The CDR3 runs to 13 residues. The junction had 1 base not matched to a gene; V was cut back by 0 bases and J by 5 bases. CDR1 and CDR2 from the germline V gene are SGHDT and YYEEEE. As DNA, the CDR3 is TGTGCCAGCAGCTTGGCGGGGGGGAACGAGCAGTACGTC. This sequence encodes CASSLAGGNEQYV.